What follows are 4 T cell receptor beta chains derived from one specimen sequenced in a study of Graves' ophthalmopathy and Graves' hyperthyroidism. RNA served as the template for amplifying TCR beta CDR3 regions. Second-round multiplex PCR came after a first-round RT-PCR that employed HTBI primers. TCRdb re-analysed the multiplex PCR reads in MiXCR, keeping a single row per CDR3 protein. There are over 650,000 distinct CDR3 sequences in the sample; roughly 41% occur only once, and over 2.5% lies in the top ten. The source material was peripheral blood. Every receptor here comes from an adult man with Graves' ophthalmopathy.

For this clonotype: This may stem from a read error, because a much larger clone lies one nucleotide away. The V and J genes are TRBV20-1 and TRBJ1-4; tentative D call: TRBD1 (5 bases). Germline assignment: CDR1 DFQATT and CDR2 SNEGSKA (reference sequence). The CDR3 length is 16 residues. Trimming shortened V by 3 bases and J by 8 bases, and 22 bases separated the two germline ends. CDR3: CSASPLEGNSLEKLFF. CDR3 nucleotides: TGCAGTGCTAGCCCTCTGGAGGGGAACTCTTTGGAAAAACTGTTTTTT.

V and J are TRBV24-1 and TRBJ1-5; D remains ambiguous. The V end was cut by 3 bases, the J end by 3 bases, with 14 bases between. The germline gives CDR1 KGHDR, CDR2 SFDVKD. The CDR3 extends over 16 amino acids. CDR3: CATSDTAGGYNQPQHF. Written as DNA, the CDR3 is TGTGCCACCAGTGATACGGCGGGAGGCTACAATCAGCCCCAGCATTTT.

The V call is TRBV12-3 or TRBV12-4, the J call TRBJ1-2, with D hard to call. CDR3 length: 14 residues. The ends were cut back, 6 bases at V and 4 bases at J, with 15 bases in the middle. CDR3 nucleotides: TGTGCCAGCAGCCCCGACGGAAGGCTCTATGGCTACACCTTC. As protein: CASSPDGRLYGYTF.

This clonotype has just a few counts. The chain uses TRBV2 and TRBJ2-7, with TRBD2 matching 7 bases. The CDR3 consists of 15 residues. V dropped 8 bases and J dropped 4; count of bases not matched to a gene: 14. Germline-derived CDR1 and CDR2 are SNHLY and FYNNEI. As DNA, the CDR3 is TGTGCCAGCTCACCCTGGTCTAGCGGATTTTACGAGCAGTACTTC. This translates into CASSPWSSGFYEQYF.